The clone carrying this T cell receptor beta chain occurred a few times. Construction of TCR beta libraries relied on iRepertoire HTBI primers and on Arm-PCR targeting CDR3 regions. One entry per CDR3 protein, called by TCRdb with MiXCR from the multiplex PCR reads. Of around 250,000 distinct CDR3 sequences in the sample, around 20% were seen once. V lost 6 bases to trimming and J lost 8 bases; unmatched junction nucleotides: 9. The CDR3 has 14 amino acids. Described time point: newly diagnosed GD, antithyroid drugs for less than 3 months. From PBMCs, RNA was extracted and then used to make the TCR library. From each patient, approximately 9 milliliters of peripheral blood was drawn and collected into an EDTA anticoagulant tube. This sample stems from a study of regulatory T cells in long-lasting Graves disease.

J is TRBJ1-4 and V is TRBV12-3 or TRBV12-4, with 7 nucleotides matching TRBD1. This TCR was sampled from a female donor with Graves disease. Sequenced material: peripheral blood mononuclear cells (PBMCs), taken at new diagnosis, from a patient treated with antithyroid drugs. CDR3 DNA: TGTGCCAGCAGGATGACAGGGAGTCGAGAAAAACTGTTTTTT. This translates into CASRMTGSREKLFF.